Each of the 29 T cell receptor beta chains below was sequenced from the same sample in a study of molecular identifiers for immune sequencing clone quantification. One entry per CDR3 protein, called by TCRdb with MiXCR from the PCR reads. In the table there are some 580,000 distinct CDR3 sequences, 25% of which are singletons. The material sequenced was naive CD8+ T cells from blood, with Jurkat cell RNA spiked in. Subset: FACS-sorted CD8+CD4-CCR7+CD45RA+ naive T cells. The receptors come from a human donor in good health. Some libraries in this study had Jurkat cell RNA spiked in.

Worth noting for this clonotype: It may be a read error: a sequence one base away is much more abundant. This chain connects TRBV28 to TRBJ1-1; D uncertain. The CDR3 totals 13 residues. CDR1 and CDR2 (germline): MDHEN, SYDVKM. The V and J ends lost 8 bases and 8 bases respectively, with 18 bases between them. CDR3 DNA sequence: TGTGCCAGCTGCTATTTAGGGCAGGCGGAAGCTTTCTTT. Translation: CASCYLGQAEAFF.

This clonotype has ten or more counts. The chain joins TRBV7-6 to TRBJ1-1, with D perhaps matching TRBD1 (5 bases). The germline CDR1 and CDR2 sequences are SGHVS and FNYEAQ. V lost 5 bases, J lost 4 bases, and 17 bases lay in between. This CDR3 is 15 amino acids long. The CDR3 loop is CASSGGGSGGTEAFF. CDR3 nucleotide sequence: TGTGCCAGCAGCGGGGGAGGGAGTGGAGGCACTGAAGCTTTCTTT.

This clonotype has only a few counts. The chain employs TRBV9 and TRBJ2-1; 7 nucleotides agree with TRBD2. The V and J ends lost 2 bases and 9 bases, in that order; junction bases with no gene match: 2. The CDR3 length is 12 residues. Germline V gene sequence: CDR1 SGDLS, CDR2 YYNGEE. The CDR3 loop reads CASSVGGVEQFF. The CDR3 bases are TGTGCCAGCAGCGTGGGGGGGGTTGAGCAGTTCTTC.

This clonotype was recorded many times. The J gene is TRBJ2-5, the V gene TRBV12-3 or TRBV12-4; D remains unclear. Deletions cut 4 bases from V and 2 bases from J, with 11 bases between. The CDR3 runs 14 residues. The CDR3 here is CASSSVAEQETQYF. CDR3 coding DNA: TGTGCCAGCAGTTCAGTGGCGGAGCAAGAGACCCAGTACTTC.

As concerns this clonotype: One base away lies a much larger clone, so this may be a sequencing read error. The chain is built from TRBV6-2 or TRBV6-3 and TRBJ1-5, with TRBD1 as a possible D gene (5 bases). Trimming pared 1 base from V and 7 bases from J, leaving 14 bases between. Per germline, CDR1 MNHEY and CDR2 SVGEGT. This CDR3 comprises 15 residues. CDR3 in amino acids: CASSYLIAGSQPQHF. CDR3 DNA sequence: TGTGCCAGCAGTTACTTGATTGCAGGGAGCCAGCCCCAGCATTTT.

The chain couples TRBV14 to TRBJ2-7; D possibly matches TRBD1 or TRBD2 (5 bases each). Germline CDR1 and CDR2: SGHDN and FVKESK. The CDR3 is made up of 15 amino acids. The ends were cut back, 5 bases at V and 0 bases at J, with 14 bases in the middle. The CDR3 DNA is TGTGCCAGCAGCGACGGGACGGAGAGCTCCTACGAGCAGTACTTC. Translated: CASSDGTESSYEQYF.

The sample holds many counts of this clonotype. The chain recombines TRBV4-1 with TRBJ1-1, with a possible D match to TRBD1 (6 bases). Trimming stripped 3 bases from V and 4 bases from J, with 15 bases between. The CDR3 spans 15 residues. Per the germline V gene, CDR1 is MGHRA and CDR2 is YSYEKL. The CDR3 DNA follows: TGCGCCAGCAGCCAGGCTACAGGGCTTAGCACTGAAGCTTTCTTT. It is translated as CASSQATGLSTEAFF.

This chain uses TRBV15 with TRBJ2-5; maybe TRBD2 (6 bases). The CDR3 sequence is 17 residues long. V lost 1 base and J 0 bases, leaving 15 bases between the germline ends. CDR1 is LNHNV and CDR2 is YYDKDF in the germline V gene (reference sequence). CDR3 loop: CATSRVGAGRYQETQYF. The CDR3 DNA reads TGTGCCACCAGCAGAGTAGGGGCAGGGAGGTACCAAGAGACCCAGTACTTC.

This clonotype was observed at least ten times. The chain uses TRBV11-2 and TRBJ2-5, with TRBD1 matching 9 bases. Germline V gene data show CDR1 as SGHAT and CDR2 as FQNNGV. After removal of 4 bases from V and 3 bases from J, the junction contained 9 bases not matched to a gene. The CDR3 consists of 16 residues. The CDR3 DNA reads TGTGCCAGCAGCTCCCGGGACAGGGCCTTCGAAGAGACCCAGTACTTC. Protein sequence: CASSSRDRAFEETQYF.

The sample holds many counts of this clonotype. This chain uses TRBV7-9 with TRBJ2-3, with 14 bases aligning to TRBD2. This CDR3 comprises 16 residues. Germline values: CDR1 SEHNR, CDR2 FQNEAQ (reference sequence). V lost 3 bases to trimming and J lost 6 bases; unmatched junction nucleotides: 5. The CDR3 DNA reads as TGTGCCAGCAGCTTGGGGACTAGCGGGAGCTGGGATACGCAGTATTTT. This codes for CASSLGTSGSWDTQYF.

V and J are TRBV20-1 and TRBJ2-3; D gene ambiguous. The length of the CDR3 is 18 residues. V was trimmed by 6 bases and J by 1 base, leaving 26 bases between them. The germline V gene encodes CDR1 DFQATT and CDR2 SNEGSKA (reference sequence). CDR3: CSAQRGGDAGICTDTQYF. For the CDR3, the DNA is TGCAGTGCGCAACGTGGCGGCGACGCTGGGATATGCACAGATACGCAGTATTTT.

Concerning this clonotype itself: A read error is possible here, since a much larger clone lies one base away. This chain uses TRBV19 with TRBJ2-3; the D call may be TRBD1 or TRBD2 (5 bases each). The germline gives CDR1 LNHDA, CDR2 SQIVND (reference sequence). V dropped 3 bases and J dropped 5 bases, with 15 bases sitting between them. The CDR3 consists of 15 residues. The DNA for the CDR3 is TGTGCCAGTAGTATGGGACCCCTAGGTGGAGATACGCAGTATTTT. It specifies CASSMGPLGGDTQYF.

This clonotype was detected ten times or more. The J gene is TRBJ1-1, the V gene TRBV2, with D hard to call. V dropped 6 bases and J dropped 7 bases, with 15 bases sitting between them. Per the germline V gene, CDR1 is SNHLY and CDR2 is FYNNEI. This CDR3 contains 13 residues. CDR3 amino acids: CASSPWSLSEAFF. CDR3 DNA: TGTGCCAGCAGCCCTTGGTCCCTCAGTGAAGCTTTCTTT.

This clonotype has at least ten counts. The chain uses TRBV4-1 and TRBJ1-2; 7 bases match TRBD1. The CDR3 has 15 amino acids. Germline V gene lookup returns CDR1 MGHRA and CDR2 YSYEKL. V lost 1 base to trimming and J lost 4 bases; unmatched junction nucleotides: 6. The CDR3 loop reads CASSQAGTALYGYTF. CDR3 sequence (DNA): TGCGCCAGCAGCCAAGCAGGGACAGCTCTCTATGGCTACACCTTC.

V usage is TRBV4-1 and J usage is TRBJ2-7, with 10 bases aligning to TRBD1. The junction had 8 bases not matched to a gene; V was cut back by 4 bases and J by 5 bases. This CDR3 region has 15 residues. In germline, CDR1 is MGHRA, CDR2 YSYEKL. CDR3 in DNA: TGCGCCAGCAGCCGTACGGGACAGGGGATGAACGAGCAGTACTTC. It specifies CASSRTGQGMNEQYF.

This clonotype has ten or more counts. The chain carries TRBV6-1 and TRBJ2-1, with 10 nucleotides matching TRBD2. With 7 bases clipped from V and 2 bases from J, the junction kept 8 bases outside the gene matches. Germline CDR1 and CDR2: MNHNS and SASEGT. The CDR3 runs 16 residues. The chain's CDR3 is CASINRLAGTYNEQFF. CDR3 coding DNA: TGTGCCAGCATTAACCGACTAGCGGGTACCTACAATGAGCAGTTCTTC.

This chain joins TRBV6-2 or TRBV6-3 and TRBJ2-3; D perhaps matches TRBD2 (6 bases). Germline V gene sequence: CDR1 MNHEY, CDR2 SVGEGT. The V end was cut by 8 bases, the J end by 0 bases, with 12 bases between. The CDR3 is 14 amino acids. This chain's CDR3 is CASGGTASTDTQYF. The CDR3 region has the DNA TGTGCCAGCGGCGGGACGGCGAGCACAGATACGCAGTATTTT.

Notes on this clonotype: Just one base apart from a much larger clone, this may be a read error. This chain uses TRBV27 with TRBJ2-3; no clear D. Germline V gives CDR1 MNHEY, CDR2 SMNVEV (reference sequence). The CDR3 spans 12 residues. CDR3 DNA: TGTGTCAGCAGAAAGTATGCAGATACGCAGTATTTT. It codes for CVSRKYADTQYF.

This clonotype appeared many times. CDR3 region: CASSSSGEAKNIQYF. The CDR3 nucleotides read TGTGCCAGCAGTTCTAGCGGGGAAGCCAAAAACATTCAGTACTTC. This sequence joins TRBV12-3 or TRBV12-4 and TRBJ2-4, with 9 bases fitting TRBD2. The CDR3 is made up of 15 amino acids. The trim removed 4 bases at V and 0 bases at J, leaving 1 base unmatched.

This clonotype has just a few counts. The V and J genes are TRBV20-1 and TRBJ1-4; D is possibly TRBD1 (5 bases). This CDR3 is 17 amino acids long. The ends were cut back, 6 bases at V and 2 bases at J, with 22 bases in the middle. Germline V gives CDR1 DFQATT, CDR2 SNEGSKA (reference sequence). Written as DNA, the CDR3 is TGCAGTGCCCTTTCAACAGGAAAGGATATTACTAATGAAAAACTGTTTTTT. Translation gives CSALSTGKDITNEKLFF.

This clonotype has just a few counts. CDR3 coding DNA: TGTGCCAGTAGTATCTTCCAGGGGGCCTACGAGCAGTACTTC. It encodes CASSIFQGAYEQYF. The rearrangement uses TRBV19 and TRBJ2-7; 7 nucleotides match TRBD1. The CDR3 runs 14 residues. J was trimmed by 2 bases and V by 3 bases; bases with no gene match: 4. Germline CDR1 is LNHDA and CDR2 is SQIVND (reference sequence).

This chain connects TRBV4-3 to TRBJ2-7; the D call may be TRBD1 or TRBD2 (5 bases each). V gave up 3 bases and J gave up 3 bases, with 15 bases separating them. The CDR3 is made up of 15 amino acids. Germline lookup yields CDR1 LGHNA and CDR2 YSLEER. The chain's CDR3 is CASSHEGSQGYEQYF. The CDR3 DNA follows: TGCGCCAGCAGCCACGAGGGGTCCCAGGGCTACGAGCAGTACTTC.

This clonotype came up many times. This chain connects TRBV3-1 to TRBJ2-2, with 7 bases fitting TRBD2. With 0 bases clipped from V and 0 bases from J, the junction kept 4 bases outside the gene matches. The CDR3 has 17 residues. CDR1 is LGHDT and CDR2 is YNNKEL in the germline V gene (reference sequence). The CDR3 DNA reads as TGTGCCAGCAGCCAAGAGGGTCTAGCGGCGAACACCGGGGAGCTGTTTTTT. This gives the protein CASSQEGLAANTGELFF.

As to this clonotype: Being one base from a much bigger clone, this may be a read error. As DNA, the CDR3 is TGTGCCAGCAGACCCGGCCCCTTACCTAGCAATCAGCCCCAGCATTTT. Protein product: CASRPGPLPSNQPQHF. The chain employs TRBV5-5 and TRBJ1-5, with D unclear. The CDR3 consists of 16 residues. V shed 5 bases and J shed 0 bases, with 15 bases lying between them. Germline-derived CDR1 and CDR2 are SGHKS and YYEKEE (reference sequence).

Many counts were recorded for this clonotype. This chain links TRBV29-1 with TRBJ2-5, with TRBD1 matching over 9 bases. The CDR3 totals 15 residues. Looked up from germline, CDR1 is SQVTM and CDR2 is ANQGSEA. V gave up 1 base and J gave up 7 bases; unmatched junction bases: 10. For the CDR3, the DNA is TGCAGCGTTGAAGGGGCTCCGGGACAGGGAGCGACCCAGTACTTC. It codes for CSVEGAPGQGATQYF.

To note about this clonotype: This could be a read error, since a much larger clone is one nucleotide away. The V and J genes are TRBV27 and TRBJ1-5; D is unresolved. The germline CDR1 and CDR2 sequences are MNHEY and SMNVEV (reference sequence). CDR3 length: 13 amino acids. CDR3 sequence: CAGSFRAGQPQHF. The CDR3 DNA sequence: TGTGCCGGCAGTTTTAGGGCTGGACAGCCCCAGCATTTT.

This clonotype came up a few times. This chain links TRBV15 with TRBJ2-7; D ambiguous. Trimming stripped 4 bases from V and 3 bases from J, with 10 bases between. This CDR3 comprises 13 residues. In germline, CDR1 is LNHNV, CDR2 YYDKDF (reference sequence). This chain's CDR3 is CATSTLLDYEQYF. The CDR3 region has the DNA TGTGCCACCAGCACGCTATTGGACTACGAGCAGTACTTC.

J is TRBJ1-1 and V is TRBV5-1, with 7 bases aligning to TRBD1. The CDR3 totals 18 residues. Germline V gene sequence: CDR1 SGHRS, CDR2 YFSETQ. V lost 2 bases, J lost 4 bases, and 17 bases stayed unmatched. This CDR3 is CASSFRRAGGVGSTEAFF. CDR3 nucleotide sequence: TGCGCCAGCAGCTTCCGGAGGGCAGGGGGGGTGGGTAGCACTGAAGCTTTCTTT.

Note on this clonotype: At one of its ends the junction is not consistent with the germline gene, which may arise from a read error. This sequence joins TRBV20-1 and TRBJ2-3, with unresolved D. CDR3 length: 8 amino acids. Germline values: CDR1 DFQATT, CDR2 SNEGSKA (reference sequence). CDR3 nucleotide sequence: TGCAGTGCAGATGCGCAGTATTTT. It is translated as CSADAQYF.